The next 7 T cell receptor beta chains were all read from a single sample in a study of post-analysis software for immune sequencing data. Antigen specificity for these receptors is unknown. Study-wide results and limits: When patients were compared with controls, a handful of TRBV segments were more frequent, TRBV5-6, TRBV5-1 and TRBV20-1 among them.

Unique molecular identifiers tagged the TCR beta cDNA libraries. Using its own MiXCR run on the PCR reads, TCRdb lists one record per CDR3 protein. The table records about 540,000 distinct CDR3 sequences, about a third of them present only once. Material: blood. Receptors originate from a girl aged 2-17 years with multiple sclerosis.

This chain joins TRBV29-1 and TRBJ2-2; 8 nucleotides line up with TRBD2. Germline V gene sequence: CDR1 SQVTM, CDR2 ANQGSEA. J was trimmed by 1 base and V by 4 bases; bases with no gene match: 8. The CDR3 is 16 residues long. The CDR3, as DNA: TGCAGCGTTGTTTTGAGCGGGGGTCGGAACACCGGGGAGCTGTTTTTT. Protein: CSVVLSGGRNTGELFF.

CDR3: CASSRVLEDYGYTF. The CDR3 nucleotides read TGCGCCAGCAGCAGGGTCCTTGAGGACTATGGCTACACCTTC. V and J are TRBV4-1 and TRBJ1-2; no clear D gene. Germline CDR1 reads MGHRA; CDR2 reads YSYEKL. V was clipped by 5 bases and J by 3 bases, with 13 bases between them. The CDR3 has 14 residues.

In DNA form, the CDR3 reads TGCGCCAGCAGCATTACCGGGACTCAAGGGGGCTACACCTTC. Its translation is CASSITGTQGGYTF. The chain is built from TRBV5-1 and TRBJ1-2, with D possibly TRBD1 on 5 matching bases. The germline V gene encodes CDR1 SGHRS and CDR2 YFSETQ. Trimming removed 4 bases at V and 8 bases at J, with 18 bases between. CDR3 length equals 14 residues.

There are a few counts of this clonotype. The V call is TRBV14, the J call TRBJ2-7; 12 bases align to TRBD2. After removal of 4 bases from V and 0 bases from J, the junction contained 7 bases not matched to a gene. Germline V lookup: CDR1 SGHDN, CDR2 FVKESK. The CDR3 runs to 17 residues. The CDR3: CASSPHGLAGRSYEQYF. DNA for the CDR3: TGTGCCAGCAGCCCGCATGGACTAGCGGGGCGCTCCTACGAGCAGTACTTC.

The sample holds one count of this clonotype. The gene calls are TRBV6-2 or TRBV6-3 and TRBJ2-7; D perhaps matches TRBD2 (5 bases). Trimming stripped 0 bases from V and 5 bases from J, with 17 bases between. Looked up from germline, CDR1 is MNHEY and CDR2 is SVGEGT. The CDR3 runs 16 residues. The CDR3 DNA is TGTGCCAGCAGTTACTCAATCGGAGGTTCGGCCCACGAGCAGTACTTC. Translating it yields CASSYSIGGSAHEQYF.

This clonotype was detected a few times. The V call is TRBV5-1, the J call TRBJ1-1; D ambiguous. The germline V gene has CDR1 SGHRS and CDR2 YFSETQ. This CDR3 contains 14 residues. The V end lost 6 bases, the J end lost 2 bases, and 14 bases lay between the germline ends. This CDR3 reads CASTYGQANTEAFF. The CDR3 DNA sequence: TGCGCCAGCACCTACGGGCAGGCAAACACTGAAGCTTTCTTT.

This clonotype has more than one count but fewer than ten. The CDR3 protein is CSAPQLASGANVLTF. The CDR3 coding sequence is TGCAGTGCCCCCCAGTTGGCCTCTGGGGCCAACGTCCTGACTTTC. V usage is TRBV20-1 and J usage is TRBJ2-6; D call uncertain. CDR1 is DFQATT and CDR2 is SNEGSKA in the germline V gene (reference sequence). The V gene lost 6 bases and the J gene lost 0 bases, with 12 bases spanning the gap. This CDR3 region has 15 residues.